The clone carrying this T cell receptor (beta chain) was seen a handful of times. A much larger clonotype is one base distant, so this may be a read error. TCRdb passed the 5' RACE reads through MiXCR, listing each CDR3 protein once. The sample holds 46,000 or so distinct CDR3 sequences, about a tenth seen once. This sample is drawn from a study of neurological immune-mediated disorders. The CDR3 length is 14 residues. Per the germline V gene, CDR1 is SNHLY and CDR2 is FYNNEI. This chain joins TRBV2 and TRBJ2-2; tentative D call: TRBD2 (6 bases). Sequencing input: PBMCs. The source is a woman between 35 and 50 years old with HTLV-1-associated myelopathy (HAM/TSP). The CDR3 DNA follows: TGTGTCAGCAGCGAAGGGACGGGAGCCGGGGAGCTGTTTTTT. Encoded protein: CVSSEGTGAGELFF.